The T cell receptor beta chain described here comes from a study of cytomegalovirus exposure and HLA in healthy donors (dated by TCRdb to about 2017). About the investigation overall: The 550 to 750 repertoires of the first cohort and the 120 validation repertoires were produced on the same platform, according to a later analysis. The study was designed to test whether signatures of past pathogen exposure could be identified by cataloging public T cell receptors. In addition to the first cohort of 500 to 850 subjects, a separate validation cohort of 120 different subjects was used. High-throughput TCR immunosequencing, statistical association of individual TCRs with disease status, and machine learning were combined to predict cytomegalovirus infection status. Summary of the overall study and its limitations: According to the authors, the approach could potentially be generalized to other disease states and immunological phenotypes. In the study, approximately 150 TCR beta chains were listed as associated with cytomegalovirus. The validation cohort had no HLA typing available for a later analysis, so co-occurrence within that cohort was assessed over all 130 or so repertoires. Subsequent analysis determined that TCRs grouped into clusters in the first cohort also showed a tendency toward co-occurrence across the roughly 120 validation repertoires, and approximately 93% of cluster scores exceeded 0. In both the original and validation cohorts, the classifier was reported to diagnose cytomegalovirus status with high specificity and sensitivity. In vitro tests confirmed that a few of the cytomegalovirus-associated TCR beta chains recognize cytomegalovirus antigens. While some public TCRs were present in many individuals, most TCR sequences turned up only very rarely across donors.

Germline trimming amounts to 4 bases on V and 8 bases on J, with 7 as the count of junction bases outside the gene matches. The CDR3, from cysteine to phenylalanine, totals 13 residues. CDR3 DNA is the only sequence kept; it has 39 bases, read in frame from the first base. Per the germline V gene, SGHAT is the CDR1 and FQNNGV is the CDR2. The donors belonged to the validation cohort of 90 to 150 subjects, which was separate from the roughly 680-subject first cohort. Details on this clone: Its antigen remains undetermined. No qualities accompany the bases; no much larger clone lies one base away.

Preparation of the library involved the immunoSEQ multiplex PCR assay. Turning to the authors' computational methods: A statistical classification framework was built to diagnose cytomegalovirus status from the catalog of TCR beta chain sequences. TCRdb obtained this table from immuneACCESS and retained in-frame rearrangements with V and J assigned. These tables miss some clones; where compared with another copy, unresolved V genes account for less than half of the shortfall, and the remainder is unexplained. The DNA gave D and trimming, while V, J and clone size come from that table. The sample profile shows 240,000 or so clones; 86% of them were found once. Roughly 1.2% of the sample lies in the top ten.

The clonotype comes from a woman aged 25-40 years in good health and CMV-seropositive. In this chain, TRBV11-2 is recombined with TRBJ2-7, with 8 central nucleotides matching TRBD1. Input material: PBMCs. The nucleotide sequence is TGTGCCAGCAGCTCCGGACAGGGCGTAAAGCAGTACTTC. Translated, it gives CASSSGQGVKQYF.